This paragraph covers one TCR beta chain sequence. This specimen comes from a study of T cell changes during pregnancy in multiple sclerosis. The CDR3 loop spans 15 amino acids. Germline CDR1 is MNHEY and CDR2 is SVGAGI. The ends were cut back, 6 bases at V and 5 bases at J, with 19 bases in the middle. The table came from immunoSEQ multiplex PCR; TCRdb's copy has only in-frame clones and leaves some out. The sample contains about 49,000 clones, over 90% of which appear only once. This specimen consisted of CD8+ T cells from peripheral blood mononuclear cells, obtained in the first trimester of pregnancy. This rearrangement joins TRBV6-5 to TRBJ2-5, with TRBD2 as a possible D gene (5 bases). This receptor was obtained from a female donor with multiple sclerosis, enrolled in a pregnancy study. CDR3: CASRNPDLEGETQYF. The CDR3 DNA reads TGTGCCAGCAGAAACCCTGACCTCGAGGGCGAGACCCAGTACTTC.